This T cell receptor (beta chain) was captured by sequencing in a study of control samples from healthy donors and cancer patients. Libraries were prepared by immunoSEQ multiplex PCR; TCRdb keeps only in-frame clonotypes and omits some of them. The data show approximately 220,000 clones, with roughly 94% seen just once and over 1.2% held by the top ten. With 5 bases clipped from V and 4 bases from J, the junction kept 4 bases outside the gene matches. Germline V gives CDR1 SGHTA, CDR2 FQGTGA. The length of the CDR3 is 15 residues. The sequence was collected from a man in his fifties or sixties in good health. Sequencing input: blood. The rearrangement uses TRBV7-3 and TRBJ2-1; 11 positions agree with TRBD2. The CDR3 protein is CASSGTSGGYNEQFF. The CDR3 nucleotides are TGTGCCAGCAGCGGAACTAGCGGGGGATACAATGAGCAGTTCTTC.